This T cell receptor beta chain was profiled in a study of Tregs in tolerant kidney transplant recipients. Regarding the study as a whole: In tolerant patients, donor-specific Tregs outgrew total Tregs, suggesting antigen-driven expansion.

Points on this clone: Its antigen remains unknown. One end of the junction varies from germline; a read error may be responsible. The CDR3 is cut off 3 residues early in the read; its end comes from the germline J gene.

This CDR3 contains 20 residues. Germline CDR1 reads LGHNA; CDR2 reads YNFKEQ. Mixed chimerism was transient after nonmyeloablative marrow transplants from related graft donors. Sequencing was performed with immunoSEQ multiplex PCR; in TCRdb, only in-frame clones are kept and a portion is missing. The sample table includes 25,000 or so clones. The sample in question was CD4+ T cells from blood (PBMCs), obtained 6 months after the transplant. The genes are TRBV4-2 and TRBJ2-1, with TRBD2 matching 11 bases. The TCR originated in a human patient who received a combined kidney and bone marrow transplant. The graft donor may account for some of the T cells. This CDR3 reads CASSPRRKLAGASSSNEQFF. The CDR3 DNA, read in part, is TGTGCCAGCAGCCCCCGCCGAAAACTAGCGGGGGCCTCGTCCTCCAATGAG.